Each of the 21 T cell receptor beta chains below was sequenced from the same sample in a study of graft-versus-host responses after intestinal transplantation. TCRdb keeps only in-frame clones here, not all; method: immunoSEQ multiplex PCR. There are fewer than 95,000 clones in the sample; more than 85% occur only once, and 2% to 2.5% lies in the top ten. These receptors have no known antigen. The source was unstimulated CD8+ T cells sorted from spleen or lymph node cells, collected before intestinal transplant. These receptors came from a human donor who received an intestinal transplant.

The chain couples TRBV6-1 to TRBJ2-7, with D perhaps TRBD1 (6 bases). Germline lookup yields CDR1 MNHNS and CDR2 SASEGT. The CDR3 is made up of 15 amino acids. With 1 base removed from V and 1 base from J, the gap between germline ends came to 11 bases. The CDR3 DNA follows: TGTGCCAGCAGTGAAGGTCGGGGACATTCCTACGAGCAGTACTTC. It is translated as CASSEGRGHSYEQYF.

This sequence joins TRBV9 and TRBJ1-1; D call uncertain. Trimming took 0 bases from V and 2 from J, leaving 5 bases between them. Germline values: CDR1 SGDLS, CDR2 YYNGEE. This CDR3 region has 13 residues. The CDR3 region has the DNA TGTGCCAGCAGCGTAGCCCTAAACACTGAAGCTTTCTTT. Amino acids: CASSVALNTEAFF.

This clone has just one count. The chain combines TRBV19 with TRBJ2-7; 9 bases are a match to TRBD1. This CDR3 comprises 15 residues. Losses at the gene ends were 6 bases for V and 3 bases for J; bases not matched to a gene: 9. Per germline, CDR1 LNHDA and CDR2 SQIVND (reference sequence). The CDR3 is CASRALDRGYYEQYF. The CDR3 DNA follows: TGTGCCAGTAGGGCCTTGGACAGGGGCTACTACGAGCAGTACTTC.

The CDR3 spells CASSLFNRGNGNEQFF. DNA of the CDR3: TGTGCCAGCAGTTTATTCAACAGGGGGAACGGCAATGAGCAGTTCTTC. The chain uses TRBV27 and TRBJ2-1; 8 bases align to TRBD1. Germline assignment: CDR1 MNHEY and CDR2 SMNVEV (reference sequence). V lost 1 base to trimming and J lost 6 bases; unmatched junction nucleotides: 8. The CDR3 covers 16 residues.

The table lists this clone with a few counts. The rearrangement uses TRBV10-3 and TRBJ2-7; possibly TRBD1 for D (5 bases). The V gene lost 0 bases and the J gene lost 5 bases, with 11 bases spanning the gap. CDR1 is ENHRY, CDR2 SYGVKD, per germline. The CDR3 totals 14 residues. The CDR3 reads CAISESRALDEQYF. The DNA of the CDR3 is TGTGCCATCAGTGAGTCCAGGGCGTTGGACGAGCAGTACTTC.

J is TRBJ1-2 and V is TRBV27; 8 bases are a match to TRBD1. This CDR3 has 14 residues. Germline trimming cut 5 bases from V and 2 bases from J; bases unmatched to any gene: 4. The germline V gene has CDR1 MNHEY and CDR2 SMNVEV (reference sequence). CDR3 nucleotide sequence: TGTGCCAGCAGTCCGGGACAGGCAAACTATGGCTACACCTTC. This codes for CASSPGQANYGYTF.

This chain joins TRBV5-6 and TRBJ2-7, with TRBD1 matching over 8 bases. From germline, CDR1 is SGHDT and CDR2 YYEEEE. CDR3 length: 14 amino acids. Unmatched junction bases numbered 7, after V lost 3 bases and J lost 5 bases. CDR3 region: CASSWGTGNNEQYF. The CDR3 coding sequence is TGTGCCAGCAGCTGGGGGACAGGTAATAACGAGCAGTACTTC.

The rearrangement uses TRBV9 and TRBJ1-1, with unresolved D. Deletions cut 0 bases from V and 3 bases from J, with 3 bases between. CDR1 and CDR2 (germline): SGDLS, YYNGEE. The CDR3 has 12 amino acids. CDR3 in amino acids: CASSVADTEAFF. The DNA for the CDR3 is TGTGCCAGCAGCGTAGCGGACACTGAAGCTTTCTTT.

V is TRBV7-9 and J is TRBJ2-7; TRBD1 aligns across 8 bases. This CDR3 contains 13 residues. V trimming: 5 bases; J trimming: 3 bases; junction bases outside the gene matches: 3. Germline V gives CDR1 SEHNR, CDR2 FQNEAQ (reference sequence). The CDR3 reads CASSPDRGYEQYF. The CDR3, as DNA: TGTGCCAGCAGCCCAGACAGGGGCTACGAGCAGTACTTC. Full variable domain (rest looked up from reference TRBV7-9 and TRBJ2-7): DTGVSQNPRHKITKRGQNVTFRCDPISEHNRLYWYRQTLGQGPEFLTYFQNEAQLEKSRLLSDRFSAERPKGSFSTLEIQRTEQGDSAMYLCASSPDRGYEQYFGPGTRLTVT.

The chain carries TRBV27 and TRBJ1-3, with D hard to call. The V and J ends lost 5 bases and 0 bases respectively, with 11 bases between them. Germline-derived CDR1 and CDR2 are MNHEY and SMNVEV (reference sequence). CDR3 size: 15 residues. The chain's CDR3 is CASSTWSDSGNTIYF. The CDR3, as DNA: TGTGCCAGCAGTACTTGGAGTGACTCTGGAAACACCATATATTTT.

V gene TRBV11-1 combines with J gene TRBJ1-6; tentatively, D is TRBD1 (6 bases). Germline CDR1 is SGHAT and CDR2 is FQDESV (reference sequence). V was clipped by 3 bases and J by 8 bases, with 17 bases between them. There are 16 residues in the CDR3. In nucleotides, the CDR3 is TGTGCCAGCAGCTTTAGCCACAGGGATCATGATTCACCCCTCCACTTT. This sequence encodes CASSFSHRDHDSPLHF.

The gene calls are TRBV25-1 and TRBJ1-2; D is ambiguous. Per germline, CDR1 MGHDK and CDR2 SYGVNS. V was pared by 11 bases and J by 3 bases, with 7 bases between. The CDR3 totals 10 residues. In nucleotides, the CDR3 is TGTGCCGCGGGAGACTATGGCTACACCTTC. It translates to CAAGDYGYTF.

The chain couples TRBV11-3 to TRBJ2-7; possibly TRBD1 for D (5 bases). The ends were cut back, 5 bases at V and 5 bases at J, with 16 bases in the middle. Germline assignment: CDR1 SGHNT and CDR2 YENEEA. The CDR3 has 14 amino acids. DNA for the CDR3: TGTGCCAGCAGCGACGCAGGGTCGAGAAACGAGCAGTACTTC. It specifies CASSDAGSRNEQYF.

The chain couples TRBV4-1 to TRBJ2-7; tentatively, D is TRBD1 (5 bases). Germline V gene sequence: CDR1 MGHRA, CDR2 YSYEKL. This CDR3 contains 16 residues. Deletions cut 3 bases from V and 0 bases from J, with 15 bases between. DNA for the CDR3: TGCGCCAGCAGCCACGTAATGACAGATAGCTCCTACGAGCAGTACTTC. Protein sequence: CASSHVMTDSSYEQYF.

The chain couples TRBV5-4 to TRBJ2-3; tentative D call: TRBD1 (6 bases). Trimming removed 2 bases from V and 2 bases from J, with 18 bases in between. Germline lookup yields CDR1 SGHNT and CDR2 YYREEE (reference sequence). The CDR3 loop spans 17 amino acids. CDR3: CASSFYRVKVSTDTQYF. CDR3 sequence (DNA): TGTGCCAGCAGCTTCTACAGGGTAAAGGTCTCCACAGATACGCAGTATTTT.

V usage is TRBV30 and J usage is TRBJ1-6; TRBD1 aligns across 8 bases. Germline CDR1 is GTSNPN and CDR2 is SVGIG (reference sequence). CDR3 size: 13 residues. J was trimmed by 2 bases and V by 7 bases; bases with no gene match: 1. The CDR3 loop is CALTGAYNSPLHF. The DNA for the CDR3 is TGTGCCTTGACAGGGGCCTATAATTCACCCCTCCACTTT.

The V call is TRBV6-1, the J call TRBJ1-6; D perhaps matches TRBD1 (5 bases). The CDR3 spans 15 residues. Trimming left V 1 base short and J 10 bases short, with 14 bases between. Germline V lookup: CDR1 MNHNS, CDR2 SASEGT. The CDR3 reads CASSEVKGLRSPLHF. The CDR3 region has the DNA TGTGCCAGCAGTGAAGTCAAGGGGTTGAGATCACCCCTCCACTTT.

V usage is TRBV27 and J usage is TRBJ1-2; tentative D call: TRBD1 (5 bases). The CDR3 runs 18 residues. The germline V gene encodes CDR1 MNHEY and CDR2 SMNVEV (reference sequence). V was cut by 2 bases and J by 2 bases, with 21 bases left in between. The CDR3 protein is CASSLNRDSTSDNYGYTF. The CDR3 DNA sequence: TGTGCCAGCAGTTTAAACCGGGACTCAACTTCAGACAACTATGGCTACACCTTC.

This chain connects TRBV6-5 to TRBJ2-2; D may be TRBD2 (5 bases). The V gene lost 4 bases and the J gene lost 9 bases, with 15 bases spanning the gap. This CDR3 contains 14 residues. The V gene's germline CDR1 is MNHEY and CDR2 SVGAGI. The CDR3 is CASSCTGDGRELFF. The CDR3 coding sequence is TGTGCCAGCAGTTGCACGGGCGACGGGAGGGAGCTGTTTTTT.

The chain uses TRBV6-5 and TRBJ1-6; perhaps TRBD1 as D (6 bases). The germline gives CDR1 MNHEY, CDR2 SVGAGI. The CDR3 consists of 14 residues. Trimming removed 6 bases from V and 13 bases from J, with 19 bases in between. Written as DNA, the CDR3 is TGTGCCAGCAGCCCGGGACAAAGTGGGCTTCCCCTCCACTTT. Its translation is CASSPGQSGLPLHF.

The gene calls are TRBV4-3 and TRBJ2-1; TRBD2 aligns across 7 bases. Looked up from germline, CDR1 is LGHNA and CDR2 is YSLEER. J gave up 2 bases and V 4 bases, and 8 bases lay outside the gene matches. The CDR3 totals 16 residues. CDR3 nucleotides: TGCGCCAGCAGCCCTTCAGATGCGGGGGCCTACAATGAGCAGTTCTTC. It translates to CASSPSDAGAYNEQFF.